The subject of this entry is one TCR beta chain. What this receptor recognizes is not known. Within one base of it there is no much larger clone, and no base qualities were kept. To sequence the TCRbeta CDR3 region, genomic DNA was isolated from the sorted cells. The immunoSEQ Assay was used for sequencing of TCRbeta CDR3 regions. Not all clones reach the TCRdb copy of this immuneACCESS table, which keeps in-frame sequences only. Checked studies attribute under half of the gap to unresolved V genes and leave the rest unexplained. The table for this sample lists 75,000 to 100,000 clones; approximately 80% of them were counted only once. 5.5% of the sample lies in the top ten. CDR1 MNHNY and CDR2 SVGAGI are derived from the germline V gene (reference sequence). Cut back by 5 bases and 4 bases, the V and J ends lie 17 bases apart. The CDR3 numbers 15 residues from cysteine through phenylalanine. Of all the DNA, just the CDR3 is kept, 45 bases in frame from base 1.

Patients with autoimmune disease history or receiving systemic immunosuppression were excluded from the trial. Peripheral blood for TCR sequencing was collected from all dose cohorts at baseline, on cycle 4 day 1, and on cycle 7 day 1. Samples were obtained from an open-label, multicenter, first-in-human phase I dose-escalation trial of ivuxolimab. Adults with locally advanced or metastatic head and neck squamous cell, hepatocellular, melanoma or renal cell carcinoma were enrolled in the trial. Before TCR sequencing, CD4+ T cells and CD8+ T cells from peripheral blood were sorted into separate populations. The sample comes from a study of OX40 agonist ivuxolimab in advanced cancers. Study-wide context: The costimulatory receptor OX40 (CD134) was targeted by ivuxolimab, a fully human IgG2 agonistic monoclonal antibody. Intravenous ivuxolimab was administered to patients every 2 weeks at six dose levels: 0.01, 0.1, 0.3, 1.5, 3 and 10 mg/kg. Among the roughly 52 dose-escalation patients, around 20 had hepatocellular carcinoma, some 15 melanoma, 9 renal cell carcinoma and 9 head and neck cancer. A male proportion of approximately 83% and a mean age of around 60 years, ranging from about 20 to 80, were recorded for the dose-escalation cohort. Prior anti-PD-1, anti-PD-L1 or anti-CTLA-4 therapy was permitted, and checkpoint inhibitors had been received by roughly 40% of dose-escalation patients. Partial responses were achieved by three dose-escalation patients, of whom one had hepatocellular carcinoma and two had cutaneous melanoma. The point of sequencing TCRbeta in the periphery was to test whether ivuxolimab changed TCR sequence diversity and drove clonal T-cell expansion. The paper covers the monotherapy dose-escalation part of the phase I ivuxolimab trial, which included N of about 50 patients.

The paper's findings and limits, for the study overall: Low levels of normalized T-cell clonal expansion were also shown by some nonresponding patients. Clonal expansion of both CD4+ and CD8+ blood T cells was observed from baseline to week 6 at doses 0.1 to 3.0 mg/kg. Which antigens the clonally expanded peripheral T cells were specific for was not determined. In the 0.1-3.0 mg/kg groups, partial responders were among the patients with the lowest normalized peripheral clonal expansion, particularly in CD8+ T cells. After ivuxolimab, CD8+ T cells had more expanded clones than CD4+ T cells on average.

Sequencing used CD4+ or CD8+ T cells sorted from blood, obtained in a trial of the OX40 agonist ivuxolimab. The chain employs TRBV6-6 and TRBJ1-1; TRBD1 is a possible D gene, resting on 6 matching bases. The receptor was isolated from an adult with an advanced solid tumor such as melanoma, head and neck, liver or kidney cancer. The nucleotide sequence reads as follows: TGTGCCAGCAGTCCCCAGGGGCGACAGAGCACTGAAGCTTTCTTT. Its coded protein is CASSPQGRQSTEAFF.